The clone carrying this T cell receptor (beta chain) was observed a few times. Original analysis: It was from reference gene primer amplification that nucleated cell counts were estimated. The assay was immunoSEQ multiplex PCR, and TCRdb's table has in-frame clones only and misses some. The DNA gave D and trimming, while V, J and clone size come from that table. The sample holds 99,000 or so clones, 70% to 90% seen once. The source of the sample is a study of blood T cell repertoires in COVID-19. Across the whole study: Specimens from acute and convalescent COVID-19 originated in the United States, Italy and Spain. Sources were T cells, B-cell-depleted T cells, or PBMCs; the material itself was cDNA or gDNA.

The ends were cut back, 0 bases at V and 5 bases at J, with 9 bases in the middle. The CDR3 covers 14 residues. Germline CDR1 SEHNR, CDR2 FQNEAQ (reference sequence). Sequenced material: peripheral blood. V is TRBV7-9 and J is TRBJ2-3; weak D call: TRBD2 (5 bases). The source is a human donor in a cohort sampled during active COVID-19. The CDR3 coding sequence is TGTGCCAGCAGCTTAGCCGGGATGGGAGATACGCAGTATTTT. This translates into CASSLAGMGDTQYF.